This T cell receptor (beta chain) was found in a study of CD8 T cells in ankylosing spondylitis. Study-wide findings and caveats: With a CD8+ phenotype, disease-linked clones were relatively rare in peripheral blood. The study identified a TCR beta motif of roughly eight highly homologous variants that appeared characteristic of ankylosing spondylitis blood. Reportedly, matched ankylosing spondylitis synovial fluid was significantly enriched for disease-linked clones.

Regarding this clonotype: Antigen: not known.

Making use of molecular barcodes, quantitative 5'-RACE generated TCR beta libraries. A single record per CDR3 protein comes from TCRdb applying MiXCR to the 5' RACE reads. The sample yields approximately 550,000 distinct CDR3 sequences, about 12% seen once. CDR1 is GTSNPN and CDR2 is SVGIG in the germline V gene (reference sequence). V lost 2 bases and J 8 bases, leaving 14 bases between the germline ends. The CDR3 totals 13 residues. Material for sequencing was blood, either unsorted or a sorted T cell fraction (not recorded which). This chain connects TRBV30 to TRBJ2-3, with a weak D call TRBD1 (6 bases). The TCR comes from a male donor with ankylosing spondylitis. The DNA of the CDR3 is TGTGCCTGGAGTCTGACGCCCAGGGGTACGCAGTATTTT. This translates into CAWSLTPRGTQYF.